Below, 10 T cell receptor beta chains from the same sample are listed, as sequenced in a study of blood T cell repertoires in COVID-19. Sequencing was performed with immunoSEQ multiplex PCR; in TCRdb, only in-frame clones are kept and a portion is missing. The sample shows some 290,000 clones, 90% of them seen only once. The sample comprised PBMCs or T cells enriched from blood (not recorded which). Receptors originate from a woman in her thirties who had been exposed to COVID-19.

V and J are TRBV11-2 and TRBJ1-5; 8 bases match TRBD1. In germline, CDR1 is SGHAT, CDR2 FQNNGV. V was pared by 5 bases and J by 1 base, with 7 bases of the junction left unmatched. The CDR3 loop spans 16 amino acids. CDR3 sequence reads: CASSQYRGMSNQPQHF. The CDR3 DNA reads TGTGCCAGCAGCCAGTACAGGGGGATGAGCAATCAGCCCCAGCATTTT.

The chain carries TRBV27 and TRBJ1-6, with 7 nucleotides matching TRBD1. Germline loops: CDR1 MNHEY, CDR2 SMNVEV (reference sequence). CDR3 length: 14 residues. V shed 3 bases and J 10 bases; nucleotides not matched to a gene: 6. The CDR3 loop is CASSFRDSRSPLHF. In DNA form, the CDR3 reads TGTGCCAGCAGTTTCCGGGACAGTCGGTCACCCCTCCACTTT.

The chain uses TRBV4-1 and TRBJ1-2; 8 nucleotides match TRBD1. CDR1 is MGHRA, CDR2 YSYEKL, per germline. V trimming: 4 bases; J trimming: 4 bases; junction bases outside the gene matches: 8. The CDR3 is 15 amino acids. CDR3 sequence (DNA): TGCGCCAGCAGCCCGCTACCAGGACAGGGCTATGGCTACACCTTC. This gives the protein CASSPLPGQGYGYTF.

The CDR3, as DNA: TGCGCCAGCAGCCCCAGCGGGGAAGAGACCCAGTACTTC. This translates into CASSPSGEETQYF. The V call is TRBV4-1, the J call TRBJ2-5, with TRBD2 matching over 7 bases. The CDR3 length is 13 residues. V shed 4 bases, J shed 3 bases, and the junction held 2 bases outside the gene matches. CDR1 is MGHRA and CDR2 is YSYEKL in the germline V gene.

The V call is TRBV4-1, the J call TRBJ2-7; possible D gene TRBD2, 5 bases. The V end was cut by 4 bases, the J end by 3 bases, with 10 bases between. The CDR3 is 13 amino acids. Germline CDR1 is MGHRA and CDR2 is YSYEKL. CDR3: CASSPGRDYEQYF. CDR3 nucleotides: TGCGCCAGCAGCCCAGGACGGGACTACGAGCAGTACTTC.

The chain recombines TRBV27 with TRBJ2-3; the match to TRBD2 covers 14 bases. V was pared by 6 bases and J by 1 base, with 15 bases of the junction left unmatched. The length of the CDR3 is 20 residues. Germline CDR1 MNHEY, CDR2 SMNVEV (reference sequence). Here the CDR3 reads CASSRGTSGGYWSRTDTQYF. The CDR3 nucleotides are TGTGCCAGCAGCCGTGGGACTAGCGGGGGATATTGGAGCCGCACAGATACGCAGTATTTT.

The rearrangement joins TRBV18 to TRBJ2-1; the match to TRBD1 covers 9 bases. The CDR3 loop spans 13 amino acids. The junction had 1 base not matched to a gene; V was cut back by 4 bases and J by 6 bases. Germline V gene data show CDR1 as KGHSH and CDR2 as LQKENI. DNA for the CDR3: TGTGCCAGCTCACAGGACAGGGGCAATGAGCAGTTCTTC. This translates into CASSQDRGNEQFF.

The chain uses TRBV6-5 and TRBJ2-5; 8 nucleotides line up with TRBD2. The length of the CDR3 is 15 residues. The ends lost 0 bases at V and 5 bases at J; junction bases unmatched: 5. Germline loops: CDR1 MNHEY, CDR2 SVGAGI. This CDR3 reads CASSYSYSGEETQYF. In nucleotides, the CDR3 is TGTGCCAGCAGTTACTCGTATAGCGGGGAGGAGACCCAGTACTTC.

This clone was seen more than once but under ten times. The chain recombines TRBV6-5 with TRBJ2-7; 8 bases align to TRBD1. The CDR3 covers 15 residues. Trimming took 5 bases from V and 5 from J; bases not matched to a gene: 11. CDR1 is MNHEY and CDR2 is SVGAGI in the germline V gene. CDR3 protein: CASSTPGQVNNEQYF. DNA for the CDR3: TGTGCCAGCAGTACTCCGGGACAGGTTAATAACGAGCAGTACTTC.

V usage is TRBV15 and J usage is TRBJ2-3, with D possibly matching TRBD1 (5 bases). Germline CDR1 and CDR2: LNHNV and YYDKDF (reference sequence). Trimming removed 3 bases from V and 0 bases from J, with 10 bases in between. The CDR3 extends over 15 amino acids. For the CDR3, the DNA is TGTGCCACCAGCAGGAAACAGGAAAGCACAGATACGCAGTATTTT. Its translation: CATSRKQESTDTQYF.